This entry lists 10 T cell receptor beta chains sequenced from one sample in a study of T cells in localized non-small cell lung cancer. The protocol was immunoSEQ multiplex PCR, while the TCRdb copy is restricted to in-frame clones and leaves out a portion. The sample contains around 140,000 clones, approximately 88% of which appear only once. The material was peripheral blood, obtained before any cancer treatment. These receptor sequences come from a female donor older than 55 with stage I lung adenocarcinoma.

The chain is built from TRBV28 and TRBJ2-7; 9 nucleotides agree with TRBD2. This CDR3 is 14 amino acids long. The trim removed 2 bases at V and 5 bases at J, leaving 4 bases unmatched. The V gene's germline CDR1 is MDHEN and CDR2 SYDVKM. CDR3 in amino acids: CASSLGTSPNEQYF. CDR3 DNA: TGTGCCAGCAGTTTAGGGACTAGCCCTAACGAGCAGTACTTC.

V usage is TRBV11-3 and J usage is TRBJ2-1, with unresolved D. This CDR3 has 13 residues. Looked up from germline, CDR1 is SGHNT and CDR2 is YENEEA. V was pared by 4 bases and J by 0 bases, with 4 bases between. The CDR3 DNA sequence: TGTGCCAGCAGCTCGGACTCCTACAATGAGCAGTTCTTC. Translating it yields CASSSDSYNEQFF.

This chain joins TRBV27 and TRBJ2-3; D is uncertain. The CDR3 is made up of 13 amino acids. Germline loops: CDR1 MNHEY, CDR2 SMNVEV (reference sequence). V lost 5 bases and J lost 1, with 7 bases in between. CDR3 sequence reads: CASSAWGTDTQYF. Written as DNA, the CDR3 is TGTGCCAGCAGTGCGTGGGGCACAGATACGCAGTATTTT.

This rearrangement joins TRBV6-5 to TRBJ2-1; 7 bases line up with TRBD2. V gave up 5 bases and J gave up 2 bases; unmatched junction bases: 6. The length of the CDR3 is 15 residues. Germline V gene lookup returns CDR1 MNHEY and CDR2 SVGAGI. In DNA form, the CDR3 reads TGTGCCAGCAGTCAGCGGGATCCGGCCTACAATGAGCAGTTCTTC. This gives the protein CASSQRDPAYNEQFF.

The genes are TRBV5-5 and TRBJ2-5; 8 bases are shared with TRBD1. This CDR3 region has 16 residues. The trim removed 1 base at V and 2 bases at J, leaving 7 bases unmatched. In germline, CDR1 is SGHKS, CDR2 YYEKEE (reference sequence). The CDR3 here is CASSLQGALGQETQYF. The DNA of the CDR3 is TGTGCCAGCAGCTTGCAGGGGGCGCTGGGTCAAGAGACCCAGTACTTC.

The V and J genes are TRBV2 and TRBJ1-3, with D possibly matching TRBD1 (5 bases). V was cut by 5 bases and J by 4 bases, with 12 bases left in between. In germline, CDR1 is SNHLY, CDR2 FYNNEI. This CDR3 is 14 amino acids long. The CDR3 DNA is TGTGCCAGCAGTACCAGGGTCTACGGAAACACCATATATTTT. Encoded protein: CASSTRVYGNTIYF.

This clone was seen only a few times. The chain combines TRBV18 with TRBJ1-2; the D is unclear. Germline V CDR1 and CDR2: KGHSH, LQKENI. Between the trimmed V and J ends, which lost 4 bases and 0 bases, there was a span of 12 bases. CDR3 length: 15 residues. Written as DNA, the CDR3 is TGTGCCAGCTCACTCGAAAGGTCCGCTAACTATGGCTACACCTTC. Translated: CASSLERSANYGYTF.

J is TRBJ1-1 and V is TRBV19, with D unresolved. V lost 6 bases to trimming and J lost 0 bases, with 14 bases between them. In germline, CDR1 is LNHDA, CDR2 SQIVND (reference sequence). The CDR3 has 15 amino acids. The CDR3 region has the DNA TGTGCCAGTAGGACCATAGGACTGGTGAACACTGAAGCTTTCTTT. Encoded protein: CASRTIGLVNTEAFF.

The rearrangement joins TRBV10-3 to TRBJ2-7, with TRBD1 matching 7 bases. Germline V gene data show CDR1 as ENHRY and CDR2 as SYGVKD. The CDR3 extends over 13 amino acids. J gave up 3 bases and V 6 bases, and 5 bases lay outside the gene matches. CDR3 DNA sequence: TGTGCCATCAGGGGGACAGTTGGCTACGAGCAGTACTTC. Translation: CAIRGTVGYEQYF.

This clone was observed once. J is TRBJ2-3 and V is TRBV27; 8 nucleotides agree with TRBD2. This CDR3 is built from 16 residues. The V and J ends lost 6 bases and 4 bases, in that order; junction bases with no gene match: 12. Germline lookup yields CDR1 MNHEY and CDR2 SMNVEV (reference sequence). The CDR3 nucleotides read TGTGCCAGCAGCCCATCGGGACTAGGGGTCGCAGATACGCAGTATTTT. It specifies CASSPSGLGVADTQYF.